The 2 T cell receptor beta chains below come from one sample, sequenced in a study of cytomegalovirus exposure and HLA in healthy donors. In the PCR, 60 Vbeta and 13 Jbeta primers were used. The assay was immunoSEQ multiplex PCR, and TCRdb's table has in-frame clones only and misses some. The sample lists around 130,000 clones, around four fifths occurring once. The specimen sequenced was PBMCs. These receptors originate from a middle-aged man in good health and CMV-seronegative.

The chain links TRBV4-2 to TRBJ2-2; 9 bases line up with TRBD2. J lost 3 bases, V lost 1 base, and 3 bases had no gene match. The CDR3 totals 16 residues. Germline lookup yields CDR1 LGHNA and CDR2 YNFKEQ. CDR3 sequence reads: CASSQAAGGDTGELFF. CDR3 coding DNA: TGTGCCAGCAGCCAAGCGGCGGGAGGGGACACCGGGGAGCTGTTTTTT.

The chain joins TRBV5-4 to TRBJ1-1; D is unclear. Trimming pared 2 bases from V and 1 base from J, leaving 6 bases between. In germline, CDR1 is SGHNT, CDR2 YYREEE (reference sequence). The CDR3 contains 13 residues. The CDR3 DNA sequence: TGTGCCAGCAGCTTTACAGAGAACACTGAAGCTTTCTTT. This translates into CASSFTENTEAFF.